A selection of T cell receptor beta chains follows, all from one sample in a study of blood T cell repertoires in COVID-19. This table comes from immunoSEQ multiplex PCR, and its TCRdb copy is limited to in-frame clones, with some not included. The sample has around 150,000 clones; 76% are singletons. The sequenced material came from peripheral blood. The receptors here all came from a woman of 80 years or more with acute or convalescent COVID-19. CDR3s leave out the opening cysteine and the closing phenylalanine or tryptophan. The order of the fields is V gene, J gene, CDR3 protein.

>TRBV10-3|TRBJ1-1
AISESQVGGNTEAF
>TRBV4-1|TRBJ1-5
ASSQDAGIGNQPQH
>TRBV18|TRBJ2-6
ASSPESSGANVLT
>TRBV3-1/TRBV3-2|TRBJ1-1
ASSPGLKWAF
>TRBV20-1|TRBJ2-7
SASYGATYEQY
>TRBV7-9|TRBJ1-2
ASSLETGFNYGYT
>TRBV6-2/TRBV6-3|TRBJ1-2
ASSLRTGRSGYT
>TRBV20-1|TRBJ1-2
SASNRYRTKSNNYGYT
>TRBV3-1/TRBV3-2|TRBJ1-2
ASSQGLDSRIVNYGYT
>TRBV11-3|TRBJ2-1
ASSYSAGTPAEQF
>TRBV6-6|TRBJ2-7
ASSPFIENYEQY
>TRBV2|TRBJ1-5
ASSENGGSRQPQH
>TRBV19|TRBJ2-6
ASSQGSLRGSGANVLT
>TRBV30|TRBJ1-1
AWVGQGAFSTEAF
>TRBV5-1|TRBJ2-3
ASSLGRSSTDTQY
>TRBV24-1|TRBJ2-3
ATSDPGTSGGTDTQY
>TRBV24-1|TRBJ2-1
ATSDSGTGTINEQF
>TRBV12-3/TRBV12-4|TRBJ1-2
ASSLGASGYT
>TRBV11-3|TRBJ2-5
ASSSRVFETQY
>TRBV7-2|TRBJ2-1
ASSLWGGSSYNEQF
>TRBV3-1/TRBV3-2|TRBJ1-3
ASSQGTGLGNTIY
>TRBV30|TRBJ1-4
ACRGEGGEKLF
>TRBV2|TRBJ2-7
ASRGTGAYEQY
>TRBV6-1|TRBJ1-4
ASSELAGLGDEKLF
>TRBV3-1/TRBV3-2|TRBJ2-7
ASSQAGGYSYEQY
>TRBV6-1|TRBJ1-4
ASSERGRRVGRPEKLF
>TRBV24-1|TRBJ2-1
ATRDRDREYNEQF
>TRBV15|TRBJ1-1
ATSRRQLNTEAF
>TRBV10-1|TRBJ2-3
ASSESGRNTDTQY
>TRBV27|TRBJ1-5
ASSTRQGMIQPQH
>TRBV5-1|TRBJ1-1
ASSHQTVQNTEAF
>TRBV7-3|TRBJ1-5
ASSFGANQPQH
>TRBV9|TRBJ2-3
ASSVEGQPTDTQY
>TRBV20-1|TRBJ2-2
SASGDRVLTGELF
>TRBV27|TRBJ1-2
ASRTGTVNYGYT
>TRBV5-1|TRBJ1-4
ASSLTTGMEEKLF
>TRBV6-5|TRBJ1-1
ASSYSGQVNTEAF
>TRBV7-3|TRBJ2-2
ASSLKPLGQGARELF
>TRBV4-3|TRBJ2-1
ASSQGLLAGGFSYNEQF
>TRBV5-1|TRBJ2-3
ASSEGLAGDRTDTQY
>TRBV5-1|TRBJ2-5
ASSPEPGQGWETQY
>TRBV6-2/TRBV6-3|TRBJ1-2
ASSFPGTGA
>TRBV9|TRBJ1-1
ASSAWGQGDTEAF
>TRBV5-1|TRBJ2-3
ASSRGTSGATDTQY
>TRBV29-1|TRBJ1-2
SVLEGGTGWRGYT
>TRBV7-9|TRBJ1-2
ASSLRIGKTLAQYGYT
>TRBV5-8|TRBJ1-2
ASRGGSYGYT
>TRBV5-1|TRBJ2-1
ASSLRGQGVAGDPYNEQF
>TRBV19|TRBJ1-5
ASSIGRYNQPQH